This TCR beta chain was captured in a study of blood T cell repertoires in COVID-19. Whole-study context: The samples span acute and convalescent COVID-19 from the United States, Italy and Spain. The analysed material was cDNA or gDNA that came from T cells, B-cell-depleted T cells, or PBMCs.

V was pared by 4 bases and J by 8 bases, with 8 bases of the junction left unmatched. The CDR3 extends over 15 amino acids. CDR1 MNHEY and CDR2 SVGAGI come from the germline V gene. In the source study's methods: From reference gene primer amplification, estimates of nucleated cell counts were derived. Only in-frame clones appear in the TCRdb table, and some are missing; sequencing was by immunoSEQ multiplex PCR. V, J and clone size reflect that table, while D and trimming were determined from the DNA. The sample has roughly 150,000 clones; roughly 80% are singletons. The sample was peripheral blood. The gene calls are TRBV6-5 and TRBJ1-4; TRBD1 matches at 9 bases. The clonotype comes from a woman at least 80 years old with acute or convalescent COVID-19. The CDR3 DNA is TGTGCCAGCAGTTCCCATACAGGGGGCAAGGAAAAACTGTTTTTT. Residues: CASSSHTGGKEKLFF.